This T cell receptor (beta chain) was obtained from a study of T cell responses to AZD1222 COVID-19 vaccine. Regarding the study as a whole: White British donors predominated, females outnumbered males, and clonal diversity was possibly underestimated.

The assay was immunoSEQ multiplex PCR, and TCRdb's table has in-frame clones only and misses some. This table has around 200,000 clones, just over 90% appearing once. This CDR3 has 17 amino acids. The V and J ends lost 2 bases and 1 base respectively, with 15 bases between them. Germline V CDR1 and CDR2: KGHSH, LQKENI. Concerning this clone: The target antigen is unknown.

This sequence was found in an adult in good health. V and J are TRBV18 and TRBJ1-5; possibly TRBD1 for D (6 bases). The specimen comprised peripheral blood, sampled on day 0 of AZD1222 vaccination. The chain's CDR3 is CASSPGAPRGSNQPQHF. The CDR3, as DNA: TGTGCCAGCTCACCAGGAGCTCCCAGGGGAAGCAATCAGCCCCAGCATTTT.